This TCR beta chain was recovered during a study of identical twins. Findings of the study overall: Cord blood beta clonotypes that were abundant carried fewer insertions, and memory repertoires showed no such trend.

There were only healthy Caucasians among the donors. V gave up 4 bases and J gave up 3 bases; unmatched junction bases: 6. The CDR3 length is 14 residues. Germline V gene sequence: CDR1 SGHRS, CDR2 YFSETQ. This clonotype turned up a few times. Its antigen remains unknown. A universal primer binding site was introduced by template switching. The final cDNA contained unique molecular identifiers. TCRdb ran MiXCR on the 5' RACE reads and lists one entry per CDR3 protein. Of 200,000 to 300,000 distinct CDR3 sequences listed, roughly 10% are singletons. The chain joins TRBV5-1 to TRBJ2-5; 7 bases agree with TRBD1. The specimen sequenced was memory T cells sorted from blood. The TCR originated in a man aged 45-60 years in good health. The CDR3 region is CASSQGQHKETQYF. The CDR3 region has the DNA TGCGCCAGCAGCCAGGGACAGCATAAAGAGACCCAGTACTTC.